This paragraph reports one TCR beta chain. The antigen is undetermined. These data originate in a study of early stage breast cancer tumors. Study-level points and caveats: Commonly generated sequences made up most enriched TCRB sequences shared between patients. Functional markers like CD4, CD8 and FOXP3 were missed in bulk sequencing.

The assay was immunoSEQ multiplex PCR, and TCRdb's table has in-frame clones only and misses some. The sample consists of tens of thousands of clones, approximately 72% of them appearing once. This TCR derives from a person aged 45 to 59 with breast cancer. Sequencing was carried out using blood.

The DNA of the CDR3 is TGTGCCAGCAGCTTGTCGGGCAGGGTAGGGATGGAGACCCAGTACTTC. Amino acid sequence: CASSLSGRVGMETQYF. The chain uses TRBV5-8 and TRBJ2-5, with D tentatively TRBD1 (5 bases). Germline V gives CDR1 SGHTS, CDR2 YDEGEE. Trimming left V 1 base short and J 5 bases short, with 18 bases between. The CDR3 sequence is 16 residues long.